Given below is one TCR beta chain in context. No cognate antigen has been identified for it. Base qualities are not provided; no much larger clone lies one nucleotide away. This sample stems from a study of blood T cell repertoires in COVID-19 (dated by TCRdb to the early 2020s). Broadly, across the study: Samples covering the acute and convalescent phases of COVID-19 were provided by collaborators in the United States, Italy and Spain. The prospective study material was composed of cDNA or gDNA derived from T cells, B-cell-depleted T cells, or PBMCs. Deeply sampled blood TCRbeta repertoires from subjects exposed to, actively infected with, or recovered from COVID-19 were included in the dataset. The repertoires were released in a freely available public database intended as a resource for research on the immune response to SARS-CoV-2. The samples were drawn from two sources: the first 160 participants of the ongoing ImmuneRACE study, and 1,200 or so subjects contributed by 6 global collaborators. Sample metadata almost always included a de-identified subject ID, COVID-19 status, age in years and sex. Where available, HLA class I and class II types were obtained from metadata supplied by the sample provider rather than from assay-based typing. General conclusions and limits of the study: The amount of clinical and demographic metadata varied by source and participant and was provided uncurated.

TCRbeta CDR3 regions were amplified from genomic DNA using the immunoSEQ Assay, a bias-controlled multiplex PCR. The authors' pipeline ran thus. Nucleated cell counts per sample were estimated from amplification of reference gene primers within the assay. To quantify the absolute abundance of each unique TCRbeta CDR3 rearrangement, sequence reads were collapsed and filtered. For each sample, productive Simpson clonality was calculated as the square root of Simpson's diversity index across productive rearrangements. The source is immuneACCESS, and TCRdb retained only in-frame sequences with V and J called. Part of the clones is not carried over; for the studies checked, unresolved V genes explain less than half of this, and the remainder is unexplained. D and trimming come from the DNA, and the V and J calls and clone size come from that table. Present in this sample are about 230,000 clones, around 84% of which were seen just once. Jointly, the top ten make up 2% to 2.5% of the sample.

Samples from volunteer blood donors who had recovered from COVID-19 were contributed by a second Seattle source. The collaborating institutions used their own protocols to collect whole blood in K2EDTA tubes. For TCRbeta analysis, collaborator samples were shipped as frozen whole blood, as isolated PBMCs, or as DNA extracted from either sample type. The receptor was derived from a man between 35 and 55 years old who had recovered from COVID-19. Sequencing was carried out using peripheral blood.

The DNA sequence is given as TGTGCCAGCAGCTTAGAAGGGACATCGTTGGGGACGGTCGAGCAGTACTTC. The encoded protein is CASSLEGTSLGTVEQYF. The chain was built from TRBV11-2 and TRBJ2-7; the D gene is perhaps TRBD1, from 6 matching bases. The CDR3 numbers 17 residues from cysteine through phenylalanine. Of the read, only the CDR3 DNA is kept; its 51 bases are in frame from base 1. V lost 0 bases and J lost 6 bases; the stretch between them is 21 bases long. The CDR1 and CDR2 encoded by the germline V gene are SGHAT and FQNNGV. Outside the CDR3, residues come from the reference TRBV11-2 and TRBJ2-7 proteins, so the full variable domain is: EAGVAQSPRYKIIEKRQSVAFWCNPISGHATLYWYQQILGQGPKLLIQFQNNGVVDDSQLPKDRFSAERLKGVDSTLKIQPAKLEDSAVYLCASSLEGTSLGTVEQYFGPGTRLTVT.